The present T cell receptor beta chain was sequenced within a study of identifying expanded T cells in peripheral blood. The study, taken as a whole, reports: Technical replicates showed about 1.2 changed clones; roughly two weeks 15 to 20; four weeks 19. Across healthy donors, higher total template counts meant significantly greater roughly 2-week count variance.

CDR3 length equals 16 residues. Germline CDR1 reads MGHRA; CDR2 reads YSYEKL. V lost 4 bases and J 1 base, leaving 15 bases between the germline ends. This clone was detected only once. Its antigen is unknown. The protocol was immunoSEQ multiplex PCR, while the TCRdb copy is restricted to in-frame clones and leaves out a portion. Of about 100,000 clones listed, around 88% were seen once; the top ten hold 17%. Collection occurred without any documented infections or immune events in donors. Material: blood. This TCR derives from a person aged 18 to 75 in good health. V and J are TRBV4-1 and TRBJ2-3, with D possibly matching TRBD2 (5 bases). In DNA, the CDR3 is TGCGCCAGCAGCCCTGCGCGGCCCGGGGGCACAGATACGCAGTATTTT. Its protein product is CASSPARPGGTDTQYF.